This passage covers 7 T cell receptor beta chains from one sample sequenced in a study of blood T cell repertoires in COVID-19. The repertoire was sequenced with immunoSEQ multiplex PCR; TCRdb's copy has only in-frame clones and lacks some. This sample has approximately 160,000 clones, with roughly 81% found just once. The sample comprised peripheral blood. All receptors derive from a man aged 35 to 55 who had recovered from COVID-19.

V and J are TRBV9 and TRBJ2-7, with TRBD1 identical over 9 bases. Trimming took 4 bases from V and 4 from J; bases not matched to a gene: 3. This CDR3 has 13 residues. Germline lookup yields CDR1 SGDLS and CDR2 YYNGEE. The CDR3 region is CASSTGQGYEQYF. The CDR3 DNA follows: TGTGCCAGCAGCACCGGACAGGGGTACGAGCAGTACTTC.

The V and J genes are TRBV5-8 and TRBJ2-3; tentatively, D is TRBD1 (5 bases). The V end was cut by 0 bases, the J end by 5 bases, with 7 bases between. Looked up from germline, CDR1 is SGHTS and CDR2 is YDEGEE. The CDR3 is 13 residues long. CDR3 DNA: TGTGCCAGCAGCTTGGAAGGGGTAGATACGCAGTATTTT. Its translation is CASSLEGVDTQYF.

This clone was detected once. For the CDR3, the DNA is TGCGCCAGCAGCCAAGTGAGTCGGACTGAAGCTTTCTTT. It yields the protein CASSQVSRTEAFF. The rearrangement uses TRBV4-1 and TRBJ1-1; no reliable D call. The V and J ends lost 1 base and 5 bases respectively, with 8 bases between them. CDR1 and CDR2 from the germline V gene are MGHRA and YSYEKL. The CDR3 is 13 residues long.

The V and J genes are TRBV13 and TRBJ2-7; TRBD2 aligns across 13 bases. The ends lost 3 bases at V and 1 base at J; junction bases unmatched: 0. Looked up from germline, CDR1 is PRHDT and CDR2 is FYEKMQ (reference sequence). This CDR3 contains 15 residues. The CDR3 bases are TGTGCCAGCAGCTTGGGACTAGCGGGATCCTACGAGCAGTACTTC. It specifies CASSLGLAGSYEQYF. The whole variable domain, filled in from reference TRBV13 and TRBJ2-7, reads AAGVIQSPRHLIKEKRETATLKCYPIPRHDTVYWYQQGPGQDPQFLISFYEKMQSDKGSIPDRFSAQQFSDYHSELNMSSLELGDSALYFCASSLGLAGSYEQYFGPGTRLTVT.

This clone was observed a single time. The sample has other DNA sequences that encode this CDR3 too. This chain uses TRBV6-5 with TRBJ2-5; TRBD2 matches 7 bases. The CDR3 totals 13 residues. The ends lost 4 bases at V and 3 bases at J; junction bases unmatched: 2. The V gene's germline CDR1 is MNHEY and CDR2 SVGAGI. The CDR3 loop reads CASSWAGEETQYF. The CDR3 DNA reads TGTGCCAGCAGTTGGGCGGGGGAAGAGACCCAGTACTTC.

This clone was counted many times. The chain is built from TRBV5-4 and TRBJ1-2, with TRBD1 matching over 7 bases. Looked up from germline, CDR1 is SGHNT and CDR2 is YYREEE (reference sequence). The V gene end was trimmed by 3 bases and the J gene end by 5 bases; junction bases not matched to a gene: 4. The CDR3 is 13 amino acids. CDR3 amino acids: CASSSRDSYGYTF. CDR3 DNA: TGTGCCAGCAGCTCCCGGGACAGTTATGGCTACACCTTC. The whole variable domain, filled in from reference TRBV5-4 and TRBJ1-2, reads ETGVTQSPTHLIKTRGQQVTLRCSSQSGHNTVSWYQQALGQGPQFIFQYYREEENGRGNFPPRFSGLQFPNYSSELNVNALELDDSALYLCASSSRDSYGYTFGSGTRLTVV.

The chain recombines TRBV6-2 or TRBV6-3 with TRBJ2-5; 10 bases fit TRBD1. Germline V CDR1 and CDR2: MNHEY, SVGEGT. This CDR3 is 16 amino acids long. After removal of 2 bases from V and 4 bases from J, the junction contained 7 bases not matched to a gene. The CDR3 bases are TGTGCCAGCAGTTACCCCGCCAGGACAGGGGGAGAGACCCAGTACTTC. This codes for CASSYPARTGGETQYF.